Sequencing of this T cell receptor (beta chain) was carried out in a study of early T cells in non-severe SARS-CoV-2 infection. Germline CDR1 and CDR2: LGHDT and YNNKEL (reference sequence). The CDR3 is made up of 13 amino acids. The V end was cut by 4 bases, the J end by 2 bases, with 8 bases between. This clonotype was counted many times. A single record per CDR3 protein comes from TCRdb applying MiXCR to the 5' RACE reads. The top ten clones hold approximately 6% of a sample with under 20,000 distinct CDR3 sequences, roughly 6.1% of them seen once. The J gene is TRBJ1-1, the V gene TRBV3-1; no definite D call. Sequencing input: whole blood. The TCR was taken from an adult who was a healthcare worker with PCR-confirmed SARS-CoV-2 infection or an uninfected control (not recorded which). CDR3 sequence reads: CASSLRQNTEAFF. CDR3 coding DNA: TGTGCCAGCAGCCTCCGGCAAAACACTGAAGCTTTCTTT.